This T cell receptor (beta chain) is drawn from a study of PD-L1 blockade in urothelial cancer. Study details: Between 0 and 3 prior chemotherapy regimens had been given to patients.

This clone is a singleton in its sample. Described time point: peripheral blood 6 weeks after treatment start. Generated by immunoSEQ multiplex PCR, the TCRdb table keeps only in-frame clones and is missing some. The sample yields some 110,000 clones, 85% to 95% seen once. V was pared by 6 bases and J by 6 bases, with 17 bases between. Germline lookup yields CDR1 SNHLY and CDR2 FYNNEI. The CDR3 loop spans 14 amino acids. This sample comprised PBMCs, obtained around atezolizumab (anti-PD-L1) treatment. V is TRBV2 and J is TRBJ1-2; D may be TRBD1 (5 bases). The sequence came from a man between 60 and 70 years old with urothelial cancer. CDR3 region: CASRERRDGNGYTF. The CDR3 coding sequence is TGTGCCAGCAGGGAACGCAGGGATGGTAATGGCTACACCTTC.